The present TCR beta chain was sequenced within a study of PD-L1 blockade in urothelial cancer. About the study: It was at 3 weeks (second dose) and 6 weeks after treatment start that blood was analyzed.

For this clone: Antigen: not known.

Germline V CDR1 and CDR2: SGHAT, FQNNGV. Trimming pared 4 bases from V and 3 bases from J, leaving 7 bases between. CDR3 size: 13 residues. The time point is: pretreatment peripheral blood. Pretreatment and on-treatment blood mononuclear cell samples were taken, totaling between 1 and 8 time points per patient. Overall study findings and caveats: Pretreatment peripheral blood TCR clonality that fell below the median predicted better survival among the patients studied. By 3 weeks, tumor-associated blood clones had expanded more in durable-benefit patients.

Clones were sequenced by immunoSEQ multiplex PCR, and TCRdb holds only the in-frame ones, with some missing. The data contain about 63,000 clones, roughly 79% of them singletons. This chain connects TRBV11-2 to TRBJ2-1; a weak D match, TRBD2 (6 bases). The sample here was PBMCs, taken around atezolizumab (anti-PD-L1) treatment. This sequence originates from a man in his 70s with urothelial cancer. CDR3 in amino acids: CASSSGLYNEQFF. The CDR3 region has the DNA TGTGCCAGCAGCTCGGGACTCTACAATGAGCAGTTCTTC. Full variable domain (rest looked up from reference TRBV11-2 and TRBJ2-1): EAGVAQSPRYKIIEKRQSVAFWCNPISGHATLYWYQQILGQGPKLLIQFQNNGVVDDSQLPKDRFSAERLKGVDSTLKIQPAKLEDSAVYLCASSSGLYNEQFFGPGTRLTVL.